The next 25 T cell receptor beta chains were all read from a single sample in a study of blood T cell repertoires in COVID-19 (dated by TCRdb to 2020 to 2021). Library preparation employed the immunoSEQ multiplex PCR assay. TCRdb holds this immuneACCESS table with in-frame rearrangements only. Some clones are missing; in checked studies, unresolved V genes explain under half, and the rest has no known cause. This sample has around 100,000 clones in its table, and 70% to 90% of those were observed once. The ten largest clones add up to 1.3% to 1.5% of the sample. The source material was peripheral blood. These receptors were collected from a man aged 35 to 55 with acute or convalescent COVID-19.

The V gene is TRBV5-1, the J gene TRBJ1-1; D may be TRBD1 (6 bases). This CDR3 has 15 residues. The V end was cut by 4 bases, the J end by 3 bases, with 16 bases between. Germline CDR1 and CDR2: SGHRS and YFSETQ. CDR3 nucleotides: TGCGCCAGCAGCCCGGGGGGGGCTGGGGACACTGAAGCTTTCTTT. It codes for CASSPGGAGDTEAFF.

This chain joins TRBV7-9 and TRBJ2-1, with 15 bases fitting TRBD2. Germline V CDR1 and CDR2: SEHNR, FQNEAQ (reference sequence). The V and J ends lost 3 bases and 4 bases, in that order; junction bases with no gene match: 1. This CDR3 has 16 residues. The CDR3 here is CASSFGTSGRYNEQFF. In nucleotides, the CDR3 is TGTGCCAGCAGCTTCGGGACTAGCGGGAGGTACAATGAGCAGTTCTTC.

The chain couples TRBV18 to TRBJ2-7; TRBD1 matches 8 bases. The CDR3 is 13 amino acids. Germline CDR1 is KGHSH and CDR2 is LQKENI. Trimming took 2 bases from V and 6 from J; bases not matched to a gene: 3. This chain's CDR3 is CASSPGTGGEQYF. The CDR3, as DNA: TGTGCCAGCTCACCAGGGACAGGAGGCGAGCAGTACTTC.

The count of this clone is one. The gene calls are TRBV30 and TRBJ2-7; TRBD2 agrees at 14 bases. The CDR3 contains 13 residues. Losses at the gene ends were 4 bases for V and 11 bases for J; bases not matched to a gene: 7. CDR1 GTSNPN and CDR2 SVGIG come from the germline V gene (reference sequence). CDR3: CAWTAGTSGSKYF. The CDR3 region has the DNA TGTGCCTGGACCGCCGGGACTAGCGGGAGTAAGTACTTC.

This clone was seen ten or more times. The chain recombines TRBV4-3 with TRBJ1-1; TRBD1 might be the D (6 bases). The germline V and J ends were trimmed by 0 bases and 6 bases, with 17 bases remaining between them. CDR1 LGHNA and CDR2 YSLEER come from the germline V gene. The CDR3 extends over 16 amino acids. Here the CDR3 DNA reads TGCGCCAGCAGCCAAGATCCTCGGGGGGCTGGCGCTGAAGCTTTCTTT. This sequence encodes CASSQDPRGAGAEAFF.

V gene TRBV4-2 combines with J gene TRBJ2-1; D is uncertain. CDR3 length equals 13 residues. Germline CDR1 and CDR2: LGHNA and YNFKEQ. The V and J ends lost 5 bases and 11 bases respectively, with 16 bases between them. The CDR3 sequence is CASSFSLDTQQFF. CDR3 in DNA: TGTGCCAGCAGCTTCTCCCTCGATACTCAGCAGTTCTTC.

This rearrangement joins TRBV2 to TRBJ2-1; 9 bases are a match to TRBD2. Germline assignment: CDR1 SNHLY and CDR2 FYNNEI. Losses at the gene ends were 4 bases for V and 4 bases for J; bases not matched to a gene: 11. This CDR3 has 17 amino acids. CDR3 DNA: TGTGCCAGCAGTGGGCGAGGAGCGGGAGGATTGTACAATGAGCAGTTCTTC. Amino acid sequence: CASSGRGAGGLYNEQFF. Drawing the rest from reference TRBV2 and TRBJ2-1, the complete variable domain is EPEVTQTPSHQVTQMGQEVILRCVPISNHLYFYWYRQILGQKVEFLVSFYNNEISEKSEIFDDQFSVERPDGSNFTLKIRSTKLEDSAMYFCASSGRGAGGLYNEQFFGPGTRLTVL.

The CDR3 protein is CASSGHGKRGQPQHF. The CDR3 region has the DNA TGTGCCAGCAGCGGACACGGAAAAAGAGGTCAGCCCCAGCATTTT. The rearrangement joins TRBV2 to TRBJ1-5, with a weak D call TRBD1 (5 bases). This CDR3 has 15 residues. CDR1 and CDR2 from the germline V gene are SNHLY and FYNNEI. V was shortened by 6 bases and J by 6 bases, with 18 bases between the two germline ends.

This chain links TRBV6-5 with TRBJ1-6, with TRBD1 as a possible D gene (6 bases). Trimming shortened V by 3 bases and J by 6 bases, and 12 bases separated the two germline ends. In germline, CDR1 is MNHEY, CDR2 SVGAGI. CDR3 size: 15 residues. CDR3 DNA: TGTGCCAGCAGTTATACGACAGGCGTTAATTCACCCCTCCACTTT. Translating it yields CASSYTTGVNSPLHF.

Only one count was recorded for this clone. The chain employs TRBV7-3 and TRBJ2-1; 8 nucleotides line up with TRBD2. V lost 5 bases and J lost 7; bases outside the gene matches: 16. Germline lookup yields CDR1 SGHTA and CDR2 FQGTGA. The CDR3 sequence is 17 residues long. The CDR3 DNA sequence: TGTGCCAGCAGCGTTAAGGTGCTAAGCGGGAGCTTGAATGAGCAGTTCTTC. It is translated as CASSVKVLSGSLNEQFF.

In this sample, this clone turned up a few times. The chain carries TRBV5-1 and TRBJ1-6; possibly TRBD1 for D (6 bases). Germline lookup yields CDR1 SGHRS and CDR2 YFSETQ. V was clipped by 0 bases and J by 7 bases, with 14 bases between them. The CDR3 consists of 16 residues. This CDR3 reads CASSLVVGQGNSPLHF. CDR3 DNA: TGCGCCAGCAGCTTGGTGGTAGGGCAGGGGAATTCACCCCTCCACTTT.

The rearrangement links TRBV10-3 to TRBJ1-5; TRBD1 matches at 8 bases. Germline CDR1 reads ENHRY; CDR2 reads SYGVKD. Trimming at V came to 10 bases and at J to 0 bases, leaving 14 bases not matched to a gene. This CDR3 is built from 17 residues. The CDR3 protein is CATRGTGGQYSNQPQHF. CDR3 nucleotide sequence: TGTGCCACCCGCGGTACAGGGGGTCAATATAGCAATCAGCCCCAGCATTTT.

The J gene is TRBJ2-2, the V gene TRBV21-1; the D segment call TRBD2 is taken from the table without a DNA check. TRBV21-1 is a known pseudogene. This CDR3 contains 22 residues. This CDR3 is CASSKFGRAGQGFTGRDGELFF. CDR3 nucleotide sequence: TGTGCCAGCAGCAAATTCGGGCGGGCGGGCCAGGGATTCACCGGGAGGGACGGGGAGCTGTTTTTT.

The chain couples TRBV4-2 to TRBJ2-3; 14 bases are a match to TRBD2. Trimming cost V 1 base and J 4 bases; bases outside gene matches: 4. Germline assignment: CDR1 LGHNA and CDR2 YNFKEQ. This CDR3 is built from 17 residues. CDR3 in DNA: TGTGCCAGCAGCCAAGTCGGGACTAGCGGGGGAGCAGATACGCAGTATTTT. Its translation: CASSQVGTSGGADTQYF.

This chain connects TRBV30 to TRBJ1-4; weak D call: TRBD1 (5 bases). CDR3 length: 13 residues. Deletions cut 1 base from V and 10 bases from J, with 13 bases between. Per germline, CDR1 GTSNPN and CDR2 SVGIG (reference sequence). CDR3 sequence reads: CAWSATEVVKLFF. The CDR3 DNA is TGTGCCTGGAGTGCGACAGAGGTGGTAAAACTGTTTTTT.

This clone showed up just once. The chain is built from TRBV24-1 and TRBJ2-3; 8 bases align to TRBD2. V dropped 10 bases and J dropped 6; count of bases not matched to a gene: 5. The CDR3 length is 12 residues. The germline V gene has CDR1 KGHDR and CDR2 SFDVKD. CDR3: CATGTSGDTQYF. DNA of the CDR3: TGTGCCACAGGGACTAGTGGTGATACGCAGTATTTT.

The V call is TRBV30, the J call TRBJ1-4, with 7 bases identical to TRBD1. The germline gives CDR1 GTSNPN, CDR2 SVGIG (reference sequence). This CDR3 contains 16 residues. J gave up 3 bases and V 2 bases, and 9 bases lay outside the gene matches. The CDR3 is CAWSLSPQGSNEKLFF. The CDR3 DNA reads as TGTGCCTGGAGTCTCTCCCCACAGGGGTCTAATGAAAAACTGTTTTTT.

The rearrangement uses TRBV2 and TRBJ2-1, with 7 bases that match TRBD1. Germline V gene lookup returns CDR1 SNHLY and CDR2 FYNNEI. The CDR3 is made up of 12 amino acids. V was clipped by 6 bases and J by 6 bases; unmatched bases: 2. The CDR3 DNA reads as TGTGCCAGCAGGACAGGGATCAATGAGCAGTTCTTC. Its protein product is CASRTGINEQFF.

The chain is built from TRBV18 and TRBJ1-1; D possibly corresponds to TRBD1 (5 bases). CDR3 size: 15 residues. Deletions cut 4 bases from V and 0 bases from J, with 12 bases between. CDR1 is KGHSH, CDR2 LQKENI, per germline. The CDR3 loop is CASSLPGGMNTEAFF. CDR3 DNA sequence: TGTGCCAGCTCACTTCCGGGGGGAATGAACACTGAAGCTTTCTTT.

In DNA, the CDR3 is TGTGCCAGCTCGCACGGGACAGGGGAGAACTATGGCTACACCTTC. Protein sequence: CASSHGTGENYGYTF. V and J are TRBV18 and TRBJ1-2, with 10 positions matching TRBD1. V lost 6 bases, J lost 2 bases, and 6 bases stayed unmatched. The CDR3 is made up of 15 amino acids. The germline V gene encodes CDR1 KGHSH and CDR2 LQKENI.

This chain connects TRBV2 to TRBJ1-6; 7 bases fit TRBD1. CDR1 SNHLY and CDR2 FYNNEI come from the germline V gene. The CDR3 runs 14 residues. The ends lost 7 bases at V and 7 bases at J; junction bases unmatched: 7. CDR3 protein: CASKGDSPNSPLHF. For the CDR3, the DNA is TGTGCCAGCAAGGGGGACAGTCCAAATTCACCCCTCCACTTT.

This chain connects TRBV5-4 to TRBJ2-1, with 7 bases fitting TRBD2. There are 15 residues in the CDR3. Germline-derived CDR1 and CDR2 are SGHNT and YYREEE (reference sequence). V trimming: 5 bases; J trimming: 7 bases; junction bases outside the gene matches: 12. CDR3 nucleotide sequence: TGTGCCAGCAGTTCTCCGGGACTAAAGGGGAATGAGCAGTTCTTC. Its protein product is CASSSPGLKGNEQFF.

This rearrangement joins TRBV7-8 to TRBJ2-7; D call uncertain. The CDR3 sequence is 13 residues long. V was shortened by 2 bases and J by 4 bases, with 9 bases between the two germline ends. Germline-derived CDR1 and CDR2 are SGHVS and FQNEAQ. CDR3 DNA: TGTGCCAGCAGCTTAAACTCCAGGTACGAGCAGTACTTC. Its protein product is CASSLNSRYEQYF.

The rearrangement links TRBV5-1 to TRBJ2-3, with 12 bases lining up with TRBD2. CDR1 is SGHRS and CDR2 is YFSETQ in the germline V gene. J gave up 1 base and V 4 bases, and 7 bases lay outside the gene matches. The CDR3 consists of 17 residues. CDR3 bases: TGCGCCAGCAGCCGACTAGCGGGGGCGACTGGCACAGATACGCAGTATTTT. Its translation is CASSRLAGATGTDTQYF.

About this clone: Within the sample, other DNA sequences also encode this same CDR3. The rearrangement links TRBV6-5 to TRBJ2-5, with D possibly being TRBD2 (6 bases). The ends were cut back, 2 bases at V and 5 bases at J, with 6 bases in the middle. The CDR3 consists of 12 residues. In germline, CDR1 is MNHEY, CDR2 SVGAGI. CDR3: CASSYRGETQYF. The CDR3 bases are TGTGCCAGCAGTTACCGGGGGGAGACCCAGTACTTC.